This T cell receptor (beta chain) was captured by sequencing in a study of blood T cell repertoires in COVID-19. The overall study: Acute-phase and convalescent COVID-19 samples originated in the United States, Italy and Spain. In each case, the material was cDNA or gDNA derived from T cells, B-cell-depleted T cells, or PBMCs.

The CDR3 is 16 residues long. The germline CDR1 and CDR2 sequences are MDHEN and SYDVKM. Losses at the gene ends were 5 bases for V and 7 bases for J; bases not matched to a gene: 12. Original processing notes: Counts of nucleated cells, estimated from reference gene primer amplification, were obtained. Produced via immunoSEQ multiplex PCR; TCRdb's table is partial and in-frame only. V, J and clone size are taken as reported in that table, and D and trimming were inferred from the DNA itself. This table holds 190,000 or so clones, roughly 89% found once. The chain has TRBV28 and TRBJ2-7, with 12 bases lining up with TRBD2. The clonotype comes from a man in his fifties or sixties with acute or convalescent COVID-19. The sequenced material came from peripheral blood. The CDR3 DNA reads TGTGCCAGCAGTCCAACCCGACTAGCGGGGGAACAAGAGCAGTACGTC. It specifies CASSPTRLAGEQEQYV.